This T cell receptor (beta chain) was documented in a study of blood T cell repertoires in COVID-19. Background on the study: COVID-19 samples, acute and convalescent, were from the United States, Italy and Spain. PBMCs, B-cell-depleted T cells, or T cells provided the cDNA or gDNA that made up the material.

Profiling relied on immunoSEQ multiplex PCR, and the TCRdb table lists in-frame clones only, not all of them. This sample yields roughly 70,000 clones, of which 80% are seen a single time; 8.5% to 10% belongs to the top ten. J lost 2 bases, V lost 6 bases, and 4 bases had no gene match. The CDR3 is 15 amino acids. The germline V gene has CDR1 SEHNR and CDR2 FQNEAQ (reference sequence). This chain connects TRBV7-9 to TRBJ2-2, with 9 bases that match TRBD2. The specimen was peripheral blood. This TCR was sampled from a human donor in a cohort sampled during active COVID-19. CDR3 sequence reads: CASRLSGGNTGELFF. In nucleotides, the CDR3 is TGTGCCAGCAGACTTAGCGGGGGAAACACCGGGGAGCTGTTTTTT.